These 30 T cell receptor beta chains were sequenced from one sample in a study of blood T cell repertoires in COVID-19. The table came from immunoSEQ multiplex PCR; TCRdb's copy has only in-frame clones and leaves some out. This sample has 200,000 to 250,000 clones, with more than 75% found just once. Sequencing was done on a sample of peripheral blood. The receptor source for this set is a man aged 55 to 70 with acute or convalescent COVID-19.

The DNA of the CDR3 is TGTGCCAGCAGCTTCGGAGGAGACCCTAGCTACGAGCAGTACTTC. Its translation is CASSFGGDPSYEQYF. The chain links TRBV5-5 to TRBJ2-7; maybe TRBD2 (5 bases). V gave up 2 bases and J gave up 3 bases, with 15 bases separating them. The CDR3 is 15 residues long. The V gene's germline CDR1 is SGHKS and CDR2 YYEKEE (reference sequence).

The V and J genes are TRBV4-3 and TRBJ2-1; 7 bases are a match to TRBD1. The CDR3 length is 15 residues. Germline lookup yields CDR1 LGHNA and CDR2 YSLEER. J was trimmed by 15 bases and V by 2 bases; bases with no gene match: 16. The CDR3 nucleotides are TGCGCCAGCAGCCAATGGACAGGACGCCCTATAACGTCGTTCTTC. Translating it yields CASSQWTGRPITSFF.

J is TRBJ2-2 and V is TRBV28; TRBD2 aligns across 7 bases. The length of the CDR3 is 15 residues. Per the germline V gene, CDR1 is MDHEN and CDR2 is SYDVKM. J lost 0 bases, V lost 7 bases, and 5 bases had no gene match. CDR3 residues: CASMGGDANTGELFF. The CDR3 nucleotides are TGTGCCAGCATGGGGGGGGACGCGAACACCGGGGAGCTGTTTTTT.

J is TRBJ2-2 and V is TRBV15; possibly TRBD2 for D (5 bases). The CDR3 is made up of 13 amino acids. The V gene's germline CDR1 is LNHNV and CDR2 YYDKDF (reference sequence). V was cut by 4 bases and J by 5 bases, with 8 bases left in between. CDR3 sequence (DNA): TGTGCCACCAGCACTGGCGGGACCGGGGAGCTGTTTTTT. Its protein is CATSTGGTGELFF.

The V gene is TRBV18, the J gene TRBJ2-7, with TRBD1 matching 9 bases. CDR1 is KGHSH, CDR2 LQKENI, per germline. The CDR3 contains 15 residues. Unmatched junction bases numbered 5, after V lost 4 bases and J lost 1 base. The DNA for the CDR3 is TGTGCCAGCTCACAACCGGGACAGGGTTCCTACGAGCAGTACTTC. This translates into CASSQPGQGSYEQYF.

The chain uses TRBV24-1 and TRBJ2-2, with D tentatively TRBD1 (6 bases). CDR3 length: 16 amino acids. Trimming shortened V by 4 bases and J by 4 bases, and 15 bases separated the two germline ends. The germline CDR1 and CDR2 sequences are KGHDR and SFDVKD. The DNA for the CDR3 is TGTGCCACCAGTGAACCGACAGGTTTCGGCACCGGGGAGCTGTTTTTT. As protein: CATSEPTGFGTGELFF.

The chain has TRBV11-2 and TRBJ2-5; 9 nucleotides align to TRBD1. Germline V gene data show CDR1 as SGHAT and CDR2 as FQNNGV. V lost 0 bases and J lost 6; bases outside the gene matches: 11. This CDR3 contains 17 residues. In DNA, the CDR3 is TGTGCCAGCAGCTTAGATCGGGGACAGGGCTCCGTTAAGACCCAGTACTTC. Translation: CASSLDRGQGSVKTQYF. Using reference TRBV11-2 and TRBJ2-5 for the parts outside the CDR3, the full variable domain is EAGVAQSPRYKIIEKRQSVAFWCNPISGHATLYWYQQILGQGPKLLIQFQNNGVVDDSQLPKDRFSAERLKGVDSTLKIQPAKLEDSAVYLCASSLDRGQGSVKTQYFGPGTRLLVL.

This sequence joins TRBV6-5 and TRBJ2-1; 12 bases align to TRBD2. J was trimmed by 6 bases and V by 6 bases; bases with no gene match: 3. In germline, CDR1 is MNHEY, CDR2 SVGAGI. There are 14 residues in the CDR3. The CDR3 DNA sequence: TGTGCCAGCAGATCGGGACTAGCGGGCAATGAGCAGTTCTTC. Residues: CASRSGLAGNEQFF.

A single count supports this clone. The CDR3: CASSLGQGYGYTF. The CDR3 nucleotides are TGTGCCAGCAGCCTGGGACAGGGCTATGGCTACACCTTC. V is TRBV11-2 and J is TRBJ1-2, with 9 bases aligning to TRBD1. Trimming at V came to 5 bases and at J to 4 bases, leaving 2 bases not matched to a gene. Germline CDR1 and CDR2: SGHAT and FQNNGV. The CDR3 is 13 amino acids.

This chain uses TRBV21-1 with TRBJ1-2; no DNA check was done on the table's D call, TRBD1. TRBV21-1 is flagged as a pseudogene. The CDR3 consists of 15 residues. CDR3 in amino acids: CASSPPGQENYGYTF. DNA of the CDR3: TGTGCCAGCAGTCCTCCGGGACAGGAAAACTATGGCTACACCTTC.

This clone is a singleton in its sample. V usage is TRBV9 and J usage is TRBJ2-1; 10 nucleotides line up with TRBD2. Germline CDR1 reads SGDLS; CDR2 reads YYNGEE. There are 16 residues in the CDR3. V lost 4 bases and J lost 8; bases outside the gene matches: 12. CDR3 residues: CASSPRGAGGKYEQFF. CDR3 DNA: TGTGCCAGCAGCCCCCGGGGAGCGGGGGGGAAATATGAGCAGTTCTTC.

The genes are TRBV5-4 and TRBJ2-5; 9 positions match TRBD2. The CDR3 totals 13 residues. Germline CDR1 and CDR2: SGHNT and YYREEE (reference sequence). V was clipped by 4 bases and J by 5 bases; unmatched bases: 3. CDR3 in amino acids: CASSDTSGETQYF. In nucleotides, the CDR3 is TGTGCCAGCAGCGATACTAGCGGGGAGACCCAGTACTTC.

For the CDR3, the DNA is TGTGCCAGCAGTGACCCCGTTACTAGGGCTCGGGAGACCCAGTACTTC. Amino acid sequence: CASSDPVTRARETQYF. The chain combines TRBV2 with TRBJ2-5, with D perhaps matching TRBD2 (5 bases). The CDR3 consists of 16 residues. The ends were cut back, 3 bases at V and 5 bases at J, with 19 bases in the middle. Germline loops: CDR1 SNHLY, CDR2 FYNNEI.

The CDR3 spells CASSQNRISSYEQYF. As DNA, the CDR3 is TGTGCCAGCAGCCAAAACAGGATAAGCTCCTACGAGCAGTACTTC. The V and J genes are TRBV3-1 (or the pseudogene TRBV3-2) and TRBJ2-7, with TRBD1 as a possible D gene (5 bases). This CDR3 has 15 amino acids. The V end lost 2 bases, the J end lost 0 bases, and 11 bases lay between the germline ends. CDR1 is LGHDT and CDR2 is YNNKEL in the germline V gene (reference sequence).

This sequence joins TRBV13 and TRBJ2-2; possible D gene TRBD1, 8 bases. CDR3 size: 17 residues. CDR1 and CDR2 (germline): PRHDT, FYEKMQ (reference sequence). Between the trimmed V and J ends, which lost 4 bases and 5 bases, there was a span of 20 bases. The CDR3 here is CASSSEPTGEGTGELFF. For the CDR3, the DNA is TGTGCCAGCAGCTCCGAACCGACAGGGGAGGGGACCGGGGAGCTGTTTTTT.

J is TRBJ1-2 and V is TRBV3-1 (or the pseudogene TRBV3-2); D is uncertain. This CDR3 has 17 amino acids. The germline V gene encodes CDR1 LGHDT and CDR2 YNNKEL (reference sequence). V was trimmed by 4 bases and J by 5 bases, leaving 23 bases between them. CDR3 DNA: TGTGCCAGCAGCCCTCTCTTTAGGACGGACTCGGAATATGGCTACACCTTC. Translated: CASSPLFRTDSEYGYTF.

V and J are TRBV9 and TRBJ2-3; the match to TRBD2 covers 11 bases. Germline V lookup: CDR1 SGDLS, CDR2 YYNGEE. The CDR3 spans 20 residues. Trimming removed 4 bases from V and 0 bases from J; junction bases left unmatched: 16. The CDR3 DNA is TGTGCCAGCAGCCCCTCCCTAGCGGGGGGCCCCAATCCTAGCACAGATACGCAGTATTTT. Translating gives CASSPSLAGGPNPSTDTQYF.

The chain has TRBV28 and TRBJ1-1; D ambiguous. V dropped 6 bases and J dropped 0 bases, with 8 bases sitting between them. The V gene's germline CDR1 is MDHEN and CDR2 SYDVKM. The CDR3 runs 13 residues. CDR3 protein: CASSPRLNTEAFF. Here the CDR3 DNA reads TGTGCCAGCAGCCCGAGGTTGAACACTGAAGCTTTCTTT.

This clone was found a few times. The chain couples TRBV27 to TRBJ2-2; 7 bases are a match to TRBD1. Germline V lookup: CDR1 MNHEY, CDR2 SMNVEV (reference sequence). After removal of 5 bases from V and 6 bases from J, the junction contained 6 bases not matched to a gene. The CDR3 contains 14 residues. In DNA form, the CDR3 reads TGTGCCAGCAGTACGAACAGGGGATCCGGGGAGCTGTTTTTT. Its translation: CASSTNRGSGELFF.

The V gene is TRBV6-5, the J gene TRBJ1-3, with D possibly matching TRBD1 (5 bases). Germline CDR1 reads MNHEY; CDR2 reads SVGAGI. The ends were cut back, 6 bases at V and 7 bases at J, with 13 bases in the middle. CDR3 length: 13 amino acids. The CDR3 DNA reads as TGTGCCAGCAGGGGGGGGGTGTTGAACACCATATATTTT. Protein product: CASRGGVLNTIYF.

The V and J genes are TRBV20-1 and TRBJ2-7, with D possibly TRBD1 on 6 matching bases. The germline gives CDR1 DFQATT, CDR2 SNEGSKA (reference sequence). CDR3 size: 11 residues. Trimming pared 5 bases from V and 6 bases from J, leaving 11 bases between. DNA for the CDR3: TGCAGTGCTGGCCTACAGGGCGAGCAGTACTTC. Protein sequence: CSAGLQGEQYF.

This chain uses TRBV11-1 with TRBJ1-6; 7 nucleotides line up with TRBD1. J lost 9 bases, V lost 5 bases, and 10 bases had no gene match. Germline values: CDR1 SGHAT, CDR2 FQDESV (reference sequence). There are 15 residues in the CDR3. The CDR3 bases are TGTGCCAGCAGCCCGAGGACAGGAGCGGTTTCACCCCTCCACTTT. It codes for CASSPRTGAVSPLHF.

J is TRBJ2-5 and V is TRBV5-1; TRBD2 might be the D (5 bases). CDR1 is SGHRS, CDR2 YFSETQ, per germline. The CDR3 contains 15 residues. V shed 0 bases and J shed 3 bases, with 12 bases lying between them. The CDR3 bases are TGCGCCAGCAGCTTGGGGACTGCTACTAAAGAGACCCAGTACTTC. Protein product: CASSLGTATKETQYF.

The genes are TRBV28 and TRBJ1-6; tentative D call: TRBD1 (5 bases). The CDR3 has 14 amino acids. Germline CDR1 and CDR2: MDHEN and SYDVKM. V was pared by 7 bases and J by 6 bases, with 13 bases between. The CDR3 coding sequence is TGTGCCAGCATCGGCGGGGGAGCTAATTCACCCCTCCACTTT. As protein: CASIGGGANSPLHF.

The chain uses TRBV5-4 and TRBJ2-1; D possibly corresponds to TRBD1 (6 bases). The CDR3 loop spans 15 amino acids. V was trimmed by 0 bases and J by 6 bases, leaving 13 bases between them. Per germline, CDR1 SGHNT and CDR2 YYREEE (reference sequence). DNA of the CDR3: TGTGCCAGCAGCTTGGGCCGTACAGGGACCAATGAGCAGTTCTTC. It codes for CASSLGRTGTNEQFF.

In nucleotides, the CDR3 is TGTGCCAGCAGCCGTTACAAGAACACCGGGGAGCTGTTTTTT. Translating it yields CASSRYKNTGELFF. The V and J genes are TRBV6-5 and TRBJ2-2; D gene ambiguous. V was shortened by 6 bases and J by 1 base, with 9 bases between the two germline ends. The CDR3 has 14 amino acids. From germline, CDR1 is MNHEY and CDR2 SVGAGI.

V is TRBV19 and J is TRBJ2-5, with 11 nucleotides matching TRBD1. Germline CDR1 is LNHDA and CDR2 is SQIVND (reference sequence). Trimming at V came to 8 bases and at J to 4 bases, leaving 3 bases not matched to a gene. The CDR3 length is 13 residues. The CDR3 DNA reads TGTGCCAGTGGGGGACAGGGGGTAGAGACCCAGTACTTC. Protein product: CASGGQGVETQYF.

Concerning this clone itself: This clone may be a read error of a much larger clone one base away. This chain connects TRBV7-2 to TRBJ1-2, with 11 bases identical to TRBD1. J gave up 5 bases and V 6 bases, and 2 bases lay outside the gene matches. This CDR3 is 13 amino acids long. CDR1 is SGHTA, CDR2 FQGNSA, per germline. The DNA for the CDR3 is TGTGCCAGCAGTCGGGACAGGGGGTATGGCTACACCTTC. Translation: CASSRDRGYGYTF.

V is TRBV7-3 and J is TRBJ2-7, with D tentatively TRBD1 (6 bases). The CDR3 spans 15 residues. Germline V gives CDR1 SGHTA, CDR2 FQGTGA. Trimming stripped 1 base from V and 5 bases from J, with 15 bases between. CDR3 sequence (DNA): TGTGCCAGCAGCTTAATGGCAACAGGGATACACGAGCAGTACTTC. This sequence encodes CASSLMATGIHEQYF.

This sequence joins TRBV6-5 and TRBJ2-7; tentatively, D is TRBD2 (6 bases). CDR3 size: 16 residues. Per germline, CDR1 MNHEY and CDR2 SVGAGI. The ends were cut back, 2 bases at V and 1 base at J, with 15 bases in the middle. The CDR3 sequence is CASSYPLGGLSYEQYF. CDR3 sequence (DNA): TGTGCCAGCAGTTACCCCCTGGGGGGTCTTTCCTACGAGCAGTACTTC.